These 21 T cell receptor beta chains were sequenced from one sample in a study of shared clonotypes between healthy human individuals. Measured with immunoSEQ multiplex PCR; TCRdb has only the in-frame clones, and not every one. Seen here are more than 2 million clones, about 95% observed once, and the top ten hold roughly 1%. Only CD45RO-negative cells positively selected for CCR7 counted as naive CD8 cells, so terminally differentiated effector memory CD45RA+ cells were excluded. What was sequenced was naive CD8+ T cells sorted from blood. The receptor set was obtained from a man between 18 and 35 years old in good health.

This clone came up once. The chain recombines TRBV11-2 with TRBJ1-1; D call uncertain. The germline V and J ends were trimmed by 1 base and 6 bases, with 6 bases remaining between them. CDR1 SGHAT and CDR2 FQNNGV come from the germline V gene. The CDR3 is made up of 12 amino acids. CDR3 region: CASSLVVAEAFF. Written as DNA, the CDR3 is TGTGCCAGCAGCTTAGTAGTGGCTGAAGCTTTCTTT. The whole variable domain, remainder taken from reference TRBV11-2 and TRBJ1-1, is EAGVAQSPRYKIIEKRQSVAFWCNPISGHATLYWYQQILGQGPKLLIQFQNNGVVDDSQLPKDRFSAERLKGVDSTLKIQPAKLEDSAVYLCASSLVVAEAFFGQGTRLTVV.

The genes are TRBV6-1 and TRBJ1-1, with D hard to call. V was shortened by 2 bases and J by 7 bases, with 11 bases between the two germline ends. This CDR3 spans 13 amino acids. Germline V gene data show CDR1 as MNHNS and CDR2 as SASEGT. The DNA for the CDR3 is TGTGCCAGCAGTGAATCAGGACGGAGTGAAGCTTTCTTT. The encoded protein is CASSESGRSEAFF.

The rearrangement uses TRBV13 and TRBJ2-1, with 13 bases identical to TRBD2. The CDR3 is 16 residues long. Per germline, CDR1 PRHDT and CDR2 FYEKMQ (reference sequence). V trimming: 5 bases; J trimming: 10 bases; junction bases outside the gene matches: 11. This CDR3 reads CASSPSGTSGAVEQFF. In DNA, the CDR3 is TGTGCCAGCAGCCCCTCCGGGACTAGCGGGGCGGTGGAGCAGTTCTTC.

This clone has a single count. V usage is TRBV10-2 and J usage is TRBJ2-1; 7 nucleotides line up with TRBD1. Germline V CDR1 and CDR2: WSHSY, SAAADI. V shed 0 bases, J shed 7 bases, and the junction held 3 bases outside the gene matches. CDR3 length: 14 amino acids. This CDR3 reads CASSESGQWNEQFF. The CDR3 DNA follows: TGCGCCAGCAGTGAGTCGGGACAGTGGAATGAGCAGTTCTTC.

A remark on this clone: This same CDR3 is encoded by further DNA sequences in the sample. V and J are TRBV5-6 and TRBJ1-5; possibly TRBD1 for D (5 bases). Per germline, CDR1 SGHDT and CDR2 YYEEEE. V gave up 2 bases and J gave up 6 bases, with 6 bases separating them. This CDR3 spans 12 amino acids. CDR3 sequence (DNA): TGTGCCAGCAGCTTTCAGGGTCAGCCCCAGCATTTT. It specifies CASSFQGQPQHF.

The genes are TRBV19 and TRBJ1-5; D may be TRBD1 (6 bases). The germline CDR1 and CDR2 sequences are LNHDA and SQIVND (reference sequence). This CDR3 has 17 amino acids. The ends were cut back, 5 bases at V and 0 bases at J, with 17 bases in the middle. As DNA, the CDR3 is TGTGCCAGTAGTTGGACAGTTTCGCACTATAGCAATCAGCCCCAGCATTTT. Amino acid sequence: CASSWTVSHYSNQPQHF.

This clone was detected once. The DNA for the CDR3 is TGTGCCAGCAGCTTATACGCGATTGAGGCCGGGGAGCTGTTTTTT. Encoded protein: CASSLYAIEAGELFF. The chain joins TRBV5-6 to TRBJ2-2, with D unresolved. The CDR3 totals 15 residues. The V end was cut by 2 bases, the J end by 6 bases, with 14 bases between. From germline, CDR1 is SGHDT and CDR2 YYEEEE.

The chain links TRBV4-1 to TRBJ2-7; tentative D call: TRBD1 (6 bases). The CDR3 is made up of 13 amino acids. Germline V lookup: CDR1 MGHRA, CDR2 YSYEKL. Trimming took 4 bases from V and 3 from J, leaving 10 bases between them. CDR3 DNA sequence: TGCGCCAGCAGCCCGTGGACAGACTACGAGCAGTACTTC. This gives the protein CASSPWTDYEQYF.

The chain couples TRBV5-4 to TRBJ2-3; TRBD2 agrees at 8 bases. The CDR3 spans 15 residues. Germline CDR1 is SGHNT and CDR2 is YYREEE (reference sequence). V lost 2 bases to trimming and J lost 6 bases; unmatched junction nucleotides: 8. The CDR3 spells CASSFSGTSGDTQYF. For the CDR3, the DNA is TGTGCCAGCAGCTTTTCCGGGACTAGTGGGGATACGCAGTATTTT.

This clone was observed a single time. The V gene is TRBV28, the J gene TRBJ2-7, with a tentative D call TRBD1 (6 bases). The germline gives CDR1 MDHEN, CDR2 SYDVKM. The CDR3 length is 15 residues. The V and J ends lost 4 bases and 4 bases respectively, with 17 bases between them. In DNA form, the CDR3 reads TGTGCCAGCAGTTCCCTGGACAGTGAAGGTTACGAGCAGTACTTC. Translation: CASSSLDSEGYEQYF.

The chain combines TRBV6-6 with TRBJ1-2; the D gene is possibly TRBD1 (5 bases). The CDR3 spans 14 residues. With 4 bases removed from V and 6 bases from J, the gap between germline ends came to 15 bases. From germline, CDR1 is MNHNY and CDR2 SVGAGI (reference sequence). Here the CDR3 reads CASSSGDPKHGYTF. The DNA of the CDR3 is TGTGCCAGCAGTTCCGGGGACCCAAAACATGGCTACACCTTC.

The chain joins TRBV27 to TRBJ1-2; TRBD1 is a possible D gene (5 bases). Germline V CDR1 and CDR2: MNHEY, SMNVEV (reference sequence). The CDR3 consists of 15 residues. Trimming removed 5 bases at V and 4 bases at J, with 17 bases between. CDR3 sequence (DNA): TGTGCCAGCAGTCCACTGTTGGCCGGGGGCTATGGCTACACCTTC. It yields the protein CASSPLLAGGYGYTF.

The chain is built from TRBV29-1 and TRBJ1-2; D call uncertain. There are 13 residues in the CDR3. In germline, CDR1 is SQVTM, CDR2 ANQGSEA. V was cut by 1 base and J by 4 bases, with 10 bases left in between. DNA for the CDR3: TGCAGCGTTGAAGTATCGGTTGGCTATGGCTACACCTTC. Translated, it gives CSVEVSVGYGYTF.

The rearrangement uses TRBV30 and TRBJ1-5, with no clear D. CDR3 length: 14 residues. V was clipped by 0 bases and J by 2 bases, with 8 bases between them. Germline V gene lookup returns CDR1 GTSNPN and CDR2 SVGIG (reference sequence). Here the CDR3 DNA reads TGTGCCTGGAGTGTACTTTTGGGCAATCAGCCCCAGCATTTT. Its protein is CAWSVLLGNQPQHF.

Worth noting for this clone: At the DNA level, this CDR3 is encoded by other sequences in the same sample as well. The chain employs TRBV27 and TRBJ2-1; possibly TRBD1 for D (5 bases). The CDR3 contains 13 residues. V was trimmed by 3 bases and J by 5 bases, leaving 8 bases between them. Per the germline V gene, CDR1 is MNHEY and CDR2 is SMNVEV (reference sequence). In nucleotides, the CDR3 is TGTGCCAGCAGTTTTGGGGCGGACAATGAGCAGTTCTTC. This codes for CASSFGADNEQFF.

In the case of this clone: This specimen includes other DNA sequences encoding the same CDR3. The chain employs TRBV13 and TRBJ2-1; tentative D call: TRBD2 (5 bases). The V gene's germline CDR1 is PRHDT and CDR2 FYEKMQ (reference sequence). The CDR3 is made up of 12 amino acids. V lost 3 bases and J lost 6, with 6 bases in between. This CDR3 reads CASSLSGNEQFF. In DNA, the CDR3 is TGTGCCAGCAGCTTGAGCGGCAATGAGCAGTTCTTC.

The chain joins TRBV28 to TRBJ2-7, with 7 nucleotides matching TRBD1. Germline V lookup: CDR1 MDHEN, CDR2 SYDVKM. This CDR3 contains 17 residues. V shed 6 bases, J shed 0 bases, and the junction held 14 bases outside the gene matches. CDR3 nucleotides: TGTGCCAGCAGCCTGACTGTACGGGACAGTTCCTCCTACGAGCAGTACTTC. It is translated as CASSLTVRDSSSYEQYF.

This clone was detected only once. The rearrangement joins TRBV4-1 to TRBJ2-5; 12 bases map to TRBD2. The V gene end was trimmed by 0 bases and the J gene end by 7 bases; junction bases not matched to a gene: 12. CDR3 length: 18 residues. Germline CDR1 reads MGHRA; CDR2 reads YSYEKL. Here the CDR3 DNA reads TGCGCCAGCAGCCAAGACGTTGGACTAGCGGGAATATCGTGGACCCAGTACTTC. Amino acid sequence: CASSQDVGLAGISWTQYF.

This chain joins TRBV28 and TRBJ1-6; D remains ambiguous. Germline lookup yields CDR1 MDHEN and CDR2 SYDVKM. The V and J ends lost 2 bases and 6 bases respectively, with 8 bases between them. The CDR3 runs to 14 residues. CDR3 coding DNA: TGTGCCAGCAGTTTACTCGGCAGTAATTCACCCCTCCACTTT. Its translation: CASSLLGSNSPLHF. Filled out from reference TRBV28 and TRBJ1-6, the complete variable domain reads DVKVTQSSRYLVKRTGEKVFLECVQDMDHENMFWYRQDPGLGLRLIYFSYDVKMKEKGDIPEGYSVSREKKERFSLILESASTNQTSMYLCASSLLGSNSPLHFGNGTRLTVT.

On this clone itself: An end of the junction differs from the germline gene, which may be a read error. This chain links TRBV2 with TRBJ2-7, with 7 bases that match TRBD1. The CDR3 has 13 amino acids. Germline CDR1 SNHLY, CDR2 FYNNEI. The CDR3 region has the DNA TGTGCCACCAGTCGGACAGGCTACTACGAGCAGTACTTC. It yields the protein CATSRTGYYEQYF.

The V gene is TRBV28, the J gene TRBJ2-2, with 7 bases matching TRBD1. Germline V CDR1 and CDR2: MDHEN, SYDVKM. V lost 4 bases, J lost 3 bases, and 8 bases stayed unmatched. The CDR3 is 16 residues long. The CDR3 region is CASSSQGTRDTGELFF. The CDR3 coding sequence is TGTGCCAGCAGTTCACAGGGGACGCGGGACACCGGGGAGCTGTTTTTT.